Listed below are T cell receptor beta chains from one sample, sequenced in a study of quantifying T cell responses using KT2 cells. TCRdb itself ran the UMI-ligation and nested PCR reads through MiXCR, one entry per CDR3 protein. The data show 40,000 to 55,000 distinct CDR3 sequences, roughly 11% seen once. The sample consisted of PBMCs spiked with cells of the T cell clone KT2. All receptors derive from a human donor. CDR3s include the opening cysteine and the closing phenylalanine or tryptophan. Fields, in order: J gene, CDR3 length, V gene, CDR3 protein.

>TRBJ2-2|14|TRBV3-1
CASSRDGDTGELFF
>TRBJ2-3|14|TRBV4-2
CASSQAGGTDTQYF
>TRBJ1-1|13|TRBV20-1
CSAGTDMRFEAFF
>TRBJ2-6|19|TRBV6-2/TRBV6-3
CASSTRLGSLSSGANVLTF
>TRBJ1-1|13|TRBV9
CASSALGNTEAFF
>TRBJ2-3|15|TRBV7-2
CASSSGVPSTDTQYF
>TRBJ2-2|15|TRBV5-3
CARSLQGGCTGELFF
>TRBJ2-5|14|TRBV20-1
CSASRAGRQETQYF
>TRBJ2-6|16|TRBV7-7
CASSPASGSGANVLTF
>TRBJ1-2|13|TRBV29-1
CSVETGLDYGYTF
>TRBJ2-7|14|TRBV20-1
CSARVSGRTYEQYF
>TRBJ2-2|16|TRBV12-3/TRBV12-4
CASSLAREGPTGELFF
>TRBJ2-1|15|TRBV19
CASTALAAVYNEQFF
>TRBJ1-1|14|TRBV21-1
CASSSRGQDTEAFF
>TRBJ2-7|14|TRBV10-3
CAIRPRDDTYEQYF
>TRBJ1-1|15|TRBV20-1
CSARSGTEMNTEAFF
>TRBJ2-3|13|TRBV6-6
CASRAGGTDTQYF
>TRBJ1-1|15|TRBV4-1
CASSQDDSANTEAFF
>TRBJ2-2|13|TRBV29-1
CSVGQGATGELFF
>TRBJ2-1|15|TRBV7-9
CASSDWPNSYNEQFF
>TRBJ2-5|15|TRBV7-6
CASSLGTVYQETQYF
>TRBJ1-2|13|TRBV29-1
CSVENMQGGGYTF
>TRBJ2-7|13|TRBV15
CATSSGRFYEQYF
>TRBJ1-4|15|TRBV20-1
CSAREPGRANEKLFF
>TRBJ2-2|16|TRBV5-6
CASYRSSGSNTGELFF
>TRBJ2-3|12|TRBV5-6
CASSLDTDTQYF
>TRBJ2-3|18|TRBV20-1
CSARGQGDFVFGTDTQYF
>TRBJ2-7|14|TRBV6-2/TRBV6-3
CASSQTDRSYEQYF
>TRBJ2-3|12|TRBV5-1
CASSLETDTQYF
>TRBJ1-5|13|TRBV20-1
CSASRQGSQPQHF
>TRBJ2-3|15|TRBV12-3/TRBV12-4
CASSSSGPRTDTQYF
>TRBJ2-3|15|TRBV6-1
CASSARGYSTDTQYF
>TRBJ2-1|16|TRBV7-8
CASSLFGGGSYNEQFF
>TRBJ2-3|17|TRBV27
CASSRIAAVVNTDTQYF
>TRBJ1-5|15|TRBV12-3/TRBV12-4
CASSKGQHSNQPQHF
>TRBJ2-3|15|TRBV18
CASSPPWGTTDTQYF
>TRBJ2-1|13|TRBV20-1
CSARDIEDNEQFF
>TRBJ1-2|14|TRBV2
CASRVGTDVYGYTF
>TRBJ2-3|16|TRBV4-2
CASSQDDDRSTDTQYF
>TRBJ2-1|12|TRBV18
CASSPGQREQFF
>TRBJ2-5|16|TRBV7-2
CASSLRPSTVSETQYF
>TRBJ1-3|17|TRBV4-1
CASSHASEQRGGNTIYF
>TRBJ2-3|15|TRBV7-2
CASSLDRRSTDTQYF
>TRBJ2-2|15|TRBV20-1
CSARGGTANTGELFF